This TCR beta chain was found in a study of human T cells and chemical hapten exposure. About this clonotype: Its antigen remains unknown.

The sample's time point: pre-sensitization, week 0. Treatment of the sample: therapeutic diphenylcyclopropenone sensitization with weekly scalp DPC. MiXCR, applied by TCRdb to the RACE reads, yields one record per CDR3 protein. Of some 250,000 distinct CDR3 sequences listed, about 7.7% are singletons. V was clipped by 0 bases and J by 4 bases, with 9 bases between them. CDR1 is SGHTA, CDR2 FQGTGA, per germline. CDR3 length: 14 residues. Study-level points and caveats: There was a positive correlation between PT1 expanded TCR counts and patch test score.

This clonotype originated in a man younger than 30 with alopecia areata. Some clones in this sample may be carry-over from other donors' samples. The chain uses TRBV7-3 and TRBJ2-5; D may be TRBD2 (6 bases). The specimen comprised whole blood, sampled in connection with sensitization to the hapten diphenylcyclopropenone (DPC). CDR3 DNA: TGTGCCAGCAGCTTAACCGGGGGAGGAGAGACCCAGTACTTC. Translated, it gives CASSLTGGGETQYF.